This TCR beta chain was retrieved from a study of regulatory T cells in long-lasting Graves disease. Sequencing libraries for TCR beta were prepared with iRepertoire HTBI primers and Arm-PCR of CDR3 regions. TCRdb analysed the multiplex PCR reads with MiXCR anew, one entry per CDR3 protein. The table includes 400,000 to 500,000 distinct CDR3 sequences, approximately 16% detected once. The study's findings and limits: The researchers studied only peripheral blood, not thyroid tissue.

Noted time point: newly diagnosed GD, antithyroid drugs for less than 3 months. RNA isolated from PBMCs was used to make the TCR library. This clonotype was recorded many times. Its antigen remains unknown. Separately, the same data were catalogued under a study of T cells in Graves' hyperthyroidism and ophthalmopathy. This second study says: The primer set for the first-round RT-PCR of the TCR CDR3 was HTBI.

The sample consisted of peripheral blood mononuclear cells (PBMCs), taken at new diagnosis, from a patient treated with antithyroid drugs. The receptor was derived from a young woman with Graves disease.

The CDR3 reads CASSLWEGRSSYNEQFF. The CDR3 coding sequence is TGTGCCAGCAGTTTATGGGAGGGGAGAAGCTCCTACAATGAGCAGTTCTTC. This rearrangement joins TRBV27 to TRBJ2-1, with 7 nucleotides matching TRBD2. The V gene end was trimmed by 1 base and the J gene end by 0 bases; junction bases not matched to a gene: 6. CDR1 MNHEY and CDR2 SMNVEV come from the germline V gene (reference sequence). The CDR3 is made up of 17 amino acids.